This passage covers 13 T cell receptor beta chains from one sample sequenced in a study of CD8+ T cells in alopecia areata. Treatment: oral pan-JAK inhibitor, 5-10 mg twice daily. Once RNA had been extracted, it was reverse transcribed into cDNA to act as the sequencing template. Sequenced by immunoSEQ multiplex PCR; TCRdb stores in-frame clones only, minus some. The sample shows 200,000 or so clones, over 40% of them seen only once. This specimen consisted of CD4+ T cells sorted from blood, obtained around week 37, from a patient treated with tofacitinib. The receptors originated from a human donor with alopecia areata.

The chain carries TRBV28 and TRBJ1-5; no clear D. V was shortened by 2 bases and J by 1 base, with 9 bases between the two germline ends. The germline V gene has CDR1 MDHEN and CDR2 SYDVKM. There are 15 residues in the CDR3. The CDR3 reads CASSLRGLSNQPQHF. The CDR3, as DNA: TGTGCCAGCAGTTTAAGAGGGCTGAGCAATCAGCCCCAGCATTTT. Drawing the rest from reference TRBV28 and TRBJ1-5, the complete variable domain is DVKVTQSSRYLVKRTGEKVFLECVQDMDHENMFWYRQDPGLGLRLIYFSYDVKMKEKGDIPEGYSVSREKKERFSLILESASTNQTSMYLCASSLRGLSNQPQHFGDGTRLSIL.

The chain combines TRBV28 with TRBJ1-1; 9 bases are shared with TRBD1. Germline CDR1 reads MDHEN; CDR2 reads SYDVKM. The CDR3 length is 12 residues. V shed 6 bases, J shed 8 bases, and the junction held 4 bases outside the gene matches. DNA for the CDR3: TGTGCCAGCAGCCCGGACAGGGGAGAAGCTTTCTTT. Translating it yields CASSPDRGEAFF.

The chain combines TRBV27 with TRBJ1-5, with D perhaps TRBD1 (5 bases). Germline V gene data show CDR1 as MNHEY and CDR2 as SMNVEV (reference sequence). This CDR3 comprises 14 residues. Trimming shortened V by 6 bases and J by 7 bases, and 16 bases separated the two germline ends. CDR3 sequence reads: CASRSEGTRQPQHF. CDR3 sequence (DNA): TGTGCCAGCAGATCGGAGGGGACGCGACAGCCCCAGCATTTT.

This clone was seen only a few times. V and J are TRBV4-3 and TRBJ1-2; D gene ambiguous. Germline values: CDR1 LGHNA, CDR2 YSLEER. CDR3 length: 13 residues. V dropped 0 bases and J dropped 3 bases, with 5 bases sitting between them. The DNA of the CDR3 is TGCGCCAGCAGCCAAGATGAGGACTATGGCTACACCTTC. This codes for CASSQDEDYGYTF.

Of note for this clone: The junction and the germline gene differ at one end; a read error may be behind it. The V call is TRBV11-2, the J call TRBJ1-5, with no clear D. Germline lookup yields CDR1 SGHAT and CDR2 FQNNGV. This CDR3 comprises 15 residues. CDR3 region: CASSLDPNSYQPQHF. The CDR3 coding sequence is TGTGCCAGCAGCTTAGATCCTAATAGCTATCAGCCCCAGCATTTT.

This clone has more than one count but fewer than ten. This rearrangement joins TRBV7-9 to TRBJ1-2; possibly TRBD1 for D (6 bases). CDR3 length equals 14 residues. CDR1 and CDR2 (germline): SEHNR, FQNEAQ (reference sequence). The V and J ends lost 5 bases and 8 bases respectively, with 18 bases between them. The CDR3 DNA is TGTGCCAGCAGCCGGACGGGGGCGGGGGCAGGCTACACCTTC. Translated: CASSRTGAGAGYTF.

This clone was detected a few times. The J gene is TRBJ2-7, the V gene TRBV7-9, with unresolved D. Trimming took off 5 bases at V and 5 bases at J, with 16 bases between the two ends. Germline V gives CDR1 SEHNR, CDR2 FQNEAQ (reference sequence). The length of the CDR3 is 14 residues. The CDR3 spells CASSISQPKDEQYF. DNA of the CDR3: TGTGCCAGCAGCATTAGCCAACCGAAGGACGAGCAGTACTTC.

This clone was recorded a few times. The chain combines TRBV29-1 with TRBJ1-2; 8 bases map to TRBD1. The CDR3 covers 14 residues. Looked up from germline, CDR1 is SQVTM and CDR2 is ANQGSEA. V lost 6 bases to trimming and J lost 4 bases; unmatched junction nucleotides: 10. CDR3: CSVYGLTGGYGYTF. Here the CDR3 DNA reads TGCAGCGTATATGGGCTCACAGGGGGCTATGGCTACACCTTC.

The rearrangement joins TRBV7-9 to TRBJ1-5; a weak D match, TRBD1 (5 bases). This CDR3 contains 15 residues. Germline V lookup: CDR1 SEHNR, CDR2 FQNEAQ (reference sequence). V was clipped by 3 bases and J by 6 bases, with 15 bases between them. CDR3 DNA sequence: TGTGCCAGCAGCTTGGGGGAGCAGCTGAGTCAGCCCCAGCATTTT. Amino acids: CASSLGEQLSQPQHF.

A few counts support this clone. The J gene is TRBJ2-1, the V gene TRBV14; no clear D. The germline CDR1 and CDR2 sequences are SGHDN and FVKESK. This CDR3 region has 13 residues. V was clipped by 2 bases and J by 11 bases, with 13 bases between them. The CDR3 sequence is CASSQFITTQQFF. The DNA of the CDR3 is TGTGCCAGCAGCCAATTCATTACTACCCAGCAGTTCTTC.

The chain links TRBV25-1 to TRBJ2-6; D gene uncertain. Per germline, CDR1 MGHDK and CDR2 SYGVNS. Between the trimmed V and J ends, which lost 6 bases and 0 bases, there was a span of 6 bases. The CDR3 is 14 residues long. CDR3 amino acids: CASSRRSGANVLTF. CDR3 nucleotide sequence: TGTGCCAGCAGCAGACGCTCTGGGGCCAACGTCCTGACTTTC.

Concerning this clone: The sample has other DNA sequences that encode this CDR3 too. The chain employs TRBV30 and TRBJ1-1, with D possibly TRBD1 on 6 matching bases. This CDR3 comprises 13 residues. Germline values: CDR1 GTSNPN, CDR2 SVGIG (reference sequence). V lost 6 bases and J lost 2, with 13 bases in between. Here the CDR3 DNA reads TGTGCCTGTACAGGGTTCGGAAACACTGAAGCTTTCTTT. Translated: CACTGFGNTEAFF.

This sequence joins TRBV11-2 and TRBJ2-1, with D uncertain. CDR1 and CDR2 from the germline V gene are SGHAT and FQNNGV. The CDR3 consists of 15 residues. Trimming stripped 5 bases from V and 3 bases from J, with 14 bases between. The CDR3 spells CASSHLAGRYNEQFF. As DNA, the CDR3 is TGTGCCAGCAGCCACCTTGCCGGCCGCTACAATGAGCAGTTCTTC.